This TCR beta chain originates from a study of shared clonotypes between healthy human individuals. Overall study findings and caveats: The naive CD4 repertoires of several donors were compared, and approximately 5% of clonotypes were shared. Blood was the sole source, and tissue repertoires probably differ.

Germline V gives CDR1 SGHAT, CDR2 FQNNGV. V dropped 7 bases and J dropped 5 bases, with 20 bases sitting between them. This CDR3 has 15 amino acids. None of the donors, who were healthy HIV-negative adults, had recently had acute infections or vaccinations. The assay was immunoSEQ multiplex PCR, and TCRdb's table has in-frame clones only and misses some. Of roughly 2.4 million clones listed, approximately 94% are singletons. Turning to this clone: Its antigen remains unknown.

This sequence joins TRBV11-2 and TRBJ2-5, with D tentatively TRBD2 (5 bases). The sample comprised naive CD4+ T cells sorted from blood. Stated subset: CD45RA+ positively selected. The sequence was obtained from a young man in good health. CDR3 region: CASMDFGSLPETQYF. The CDR3 bases are TGTGCCAGCATGGACTTTGGGTCCTTACCGGAGACCCAGTACTTC. The complete variable domain, with remaining parts taken from reference TRBV11-2 and TRBJ2-5, reads EAGVAQSPRYKIIEKRQSVAFWCNPISGHATLYWYQQILGQGPKLLIQFQNNGVVDDSQLPKDRFSAERLKGVDSTLKIQPAKLEDSAVYLCASMDFGSLPETQYFGPGTRLLVL.